These T cell receptor beta chains were read from a single sample in a study of metastatic and nonmetastatic thyroid tumors. TCRdb recomputed clones from the PCR reads via MiXCR. This sample has approximately 39,000 clones, with less than 25% found just once. The sequenced sample was blood. All receptors come from a female donor with papillary thyroid cancer or a benign thyroid nodule (not recorded which). Some clones in this sample may be carry-over from other donors' samples. Both conserved end residues are part of each CDR3. The D gene is left open where the match is weak. Some rows have no size entry. The others give once, few or many, or a class for an expanded clone.

CASSGTGGAETEAFF	TGTGCCAGCAGTGGGACAGGGGGCGCCGAAACTGAAGCTTTCTTT	-	TRBJ1-1	TRBV28	TRBD1
CASSPRVGGNQYF	TGTGCCAGCAGCCCCAGGGTAGGGGGGAATCAGTACTTC	many	TRBJ2-5	TRBV25-1	-
CASSLQGAREQYF	TGTGCCAGCAGCTTACAGGGGGCAAGGGAGCAGTACTTC	medium-sized	TRBJ2-7	TRBV28	TRBD1
CASSKYENPYGTDTQYF	TGTGCCAGCAGCAAATACGAAAACCCCTACGGCACAGATACGCAGTATTTT	many	TRBJ2-3	TRBV4-2	-
CASTLGLGQGKREQYF	TGTGCCAGCACCCTAGGTTTGGGACAGGGAAAAAGGGAGCAGTACTTC	medium-sized	TRBJ2-7	TRBV27	TRBD1
CASSSVWGGNTEAFF	TGCGCCAGCAGCTCAGTATGGGGGGGGAACACTGAAGCTTTCTTT	many	TRBJ1-1	TRBV5-1	-
CASSLYRRVEETQYF	TGTGCCAGCAGCTTATACAGGAGGGTTGAAGAGACCCAGTACTTC	-	TRBJ2-5	TRBV11-2	-
CAINSGRGPDEQFF	TGTGCCATCAATAGCGGGAGAGGGCCCGATGAGCAGTTCTTC	many	TRBJ2-1	TRBV10-3	TRBD2
CASSFTDRETEYF	TGTGCCAGCAGTTTTACAGATCGAGAGACCGAGTACTTC	-	TRBJ2-5	TRBV6-2/TRBV6-3	-
CASSIGYINSPLHF	TGTGCCAGTAGTATAGGATACATTAATTCACCCCTCCACTTT	few	TRBJ1-6	TRBV19	-
CSARRGQNYGYTF	TGCAGTGCTAGGCGGGGACAGAACTATGGCTACACCTTC	many	TRBJ1-2	TRBV20-1	TRBD1
CASGAGGLYNSPLHF	TGTGCCAGCGGGGCGGGGGGCCTCTATAATTCACCCCTCCACTTT	many	TRBJ1-6	TRBV11-2	-
CASSDKETQYF	TGTGCCAGCAGTGACAAAGAGACCCAGTACTTC	many	TRBJ2-5	TRBV6-2/TRBV6-3	-
CASSHLGYEQYF	TGTGCCAGCAGCCATTTGGGGTACGAGCAGTACTTC	few	TRBJ2-7	TRBV3-1	-
CSASPSSYEQYF	TGCAGTGCTAGCCCTTCCTCCTACGAGCAGTACTTC	many	TRBJ2-7	TRBV20-1	-
CASSPTRTMTDGYTF	TGTGCCAGCAGTCCTACTCGAACGATGACGGATGGCTACACCTTC	few	TRBJ1-2	TRBV11-2	-
CASSLTDGSGWYTEAFF	TGTGCCAGCAGCTTGACCGATGGGTCAGGTTGGTACACTGAAGCTTTCTTT	many	TRBJ1-1	TRBV5-6	-
CAWSVPRETQYF	TGTGCCTGGAGTGTGCCCAGGGAGACCCAGTACTTC	-	TRBJ2-5	TRBV30	-
CASIWGGDTIYF	TGTGCCAGCATCTGGGGAGGGGACACCATATATTTT	-	TRBJ1-3	TRBV7-9	-
CASSLPATVSYEQYF	TGTGCCAGCAGCCTTCCCGCGACTGTCTCCTACGAGCAGTACTTC	-	TRBJ2-7	TRBV14	-
CASSAGNHAPYEQYF	TGTGCCAGCAGTGCAGGGAATCACGCACCTTACGAGCAGTACTTC	-	TRBJ2-7	TRBV2	-
CASSKTGDQETQYF	TGTGCCAGCAGCAAGACAGGGGACCAAGAGACCCAGTACTTC	many	TRBJ2-5	TRBV5-4	TRBD1
CSARATSGTYHEQFF	TGCAGTGCTAGGGCTACTAGCGGGACATATCATGAGCAGTTCTTC	many	TRBJ2-1	TRBV20-1	TRBD2
CASSIEWDTQYF	TGTGCCAGCAGCATTGAGTGGGATACGCAGTATTTT	-	TRBJ2-3	TRBV12-3/TRBV12-4	-
CASSQEGGLAGVRSYEQYF	TGTGCCAGCAGCCAAGAAGGCGGACTAGCGGGAGTAAGGTCCTACGAGCAGTACTTC	many	TRBJ2-7	TRBV14	TRBD2
CASSDLTGQGRSGELFF	TGTGCCAGCAGTGACCTTACGGGACAGGGTCGTTCCGGGGAGCTGTTTTTT	-	TRBJ2-2	TRBV2	TRBD1
CSSRWTAGLIDEQFF	TGTTCCAGCAGATGGACAGCGGGATTAATCGATGAGCAGTTCTTC	few	TRBJ2-1	TRBV12-3/TRBV12-4	-
CASSGTGGRKQETQYF	TGTGCCAGTAGTGGGACAGGGGGCAGGAAACAAGAGACCCAGTACTTC	many	TRBJ2-5	TRBV19	TRBD1
CSARDWGSHNEKLFF	TGCAGTGCTAGAGATTGGGGCAGCCATAATGAAAAACTGTTTTTT	-	TRBJ1-4	TRBV20-1	-
CASSWGTSPYEQYF	TGTGCCAGCAGCTGGGGGACGAGCCCCTACGAGCAGTACTTC	-	TRBJ2-7	TRBV7-2	-
CASSSGTIVYGYEQYF	TGTGCCAGCAGTTCGGGGACTATCGTCTACGGGTACGAGCAGTACTTC	few	TRBJ2-7	TRBV28	TRBD2
CASSPGTSGFYNEHFF	TGTGCCAGCAGTCCCGGGACTAGCGGTTTCTACAATGAGCATTTCTTC	few	TRBJ2-1	TRBV28	TRBD2